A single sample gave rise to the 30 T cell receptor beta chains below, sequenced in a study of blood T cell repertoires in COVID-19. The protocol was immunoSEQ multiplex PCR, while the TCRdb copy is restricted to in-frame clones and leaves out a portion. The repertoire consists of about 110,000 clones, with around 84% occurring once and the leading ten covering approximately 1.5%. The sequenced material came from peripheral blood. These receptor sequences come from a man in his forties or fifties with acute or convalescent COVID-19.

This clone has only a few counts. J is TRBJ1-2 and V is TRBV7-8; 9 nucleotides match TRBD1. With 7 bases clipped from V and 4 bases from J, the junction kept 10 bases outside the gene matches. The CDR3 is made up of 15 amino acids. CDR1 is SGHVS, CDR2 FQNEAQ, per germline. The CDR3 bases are TGTGCCAGCATGCGAAGGACAGGGGCGGGCTATGGCTACACCTTC. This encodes CASMRRTGAGYGYTF.

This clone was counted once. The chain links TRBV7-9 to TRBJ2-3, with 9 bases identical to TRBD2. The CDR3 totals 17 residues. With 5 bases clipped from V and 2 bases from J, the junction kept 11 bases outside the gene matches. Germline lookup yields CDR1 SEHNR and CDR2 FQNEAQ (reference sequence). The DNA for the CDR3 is TGTGCCAGCAGCCCAGGAGGGCTAGCGGGGAACACAGATACGCAGTATTTT. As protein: CASSPGGLAGNTDTQYF.

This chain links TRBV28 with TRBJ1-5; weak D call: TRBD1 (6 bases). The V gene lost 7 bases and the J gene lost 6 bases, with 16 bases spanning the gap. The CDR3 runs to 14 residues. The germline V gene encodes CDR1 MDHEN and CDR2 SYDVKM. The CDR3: CASKRIGGTQPQHF. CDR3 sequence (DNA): TGTGCCAGCAAAAGAATAGGGGGAACTCAGCCCCAGCATTTT.

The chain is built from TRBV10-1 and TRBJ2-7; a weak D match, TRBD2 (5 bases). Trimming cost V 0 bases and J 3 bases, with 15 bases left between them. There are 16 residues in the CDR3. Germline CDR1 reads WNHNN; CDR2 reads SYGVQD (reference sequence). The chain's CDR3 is CASSESWTARGYEQYF. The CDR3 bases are TGCGCCAGCAGTGAGTCGTGGACTGCCCGCGGCTACGAGCAGTACTTC.

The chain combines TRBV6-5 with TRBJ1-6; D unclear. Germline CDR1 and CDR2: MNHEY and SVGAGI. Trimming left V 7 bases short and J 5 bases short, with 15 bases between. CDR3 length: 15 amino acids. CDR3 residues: CASTSGHPNNSPLHF. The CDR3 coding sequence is TGTGCCAGCACAAGCGGCCACCCCAATAATTCACCCCTCCACTTT.

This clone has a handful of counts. CDR3: CASSSGGGRTDTQYF. CDR3 DNA sequence: TGTGCCAGCAGCTCCGGGGGGGGGCGCACAGATACGCAGTATTTT. The chain uses TRBV7-6 and TRBJ2-3, with 8 bases fitting TRBD2. V lost 4 bases to trimming and J lost 1 base; unmatched junction nucleotides: 4. This CDR3 has 15 residues. In germline, CDR1 is SGHVS, CDR2 FNYEAQ.

The CDR3 sequence: CASSPSGQETQYF. The CDR3 coding sequence is TGTGCCAGCTCGCCCTCGGGTCAAGAGACCCAGTACTTC. The chain has TRBV18 and TRBJ2-5; no clear D. From germline, CDR1 is KGHSH and CDR2 LQKENI. The CDR3 is made up of 13 amino acids. Trimming left V 6 bases short and J 2 bases short, with 10 bases between.

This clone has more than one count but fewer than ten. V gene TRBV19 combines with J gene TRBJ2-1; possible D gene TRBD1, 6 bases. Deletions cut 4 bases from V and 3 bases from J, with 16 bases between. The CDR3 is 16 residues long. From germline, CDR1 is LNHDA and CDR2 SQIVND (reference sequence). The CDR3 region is CASSNFQGIIYNEQFF. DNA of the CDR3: TGTGCCAGTAGTAATTTCCAGGGGATTATCTACAATGAGCAGTTCTTC.

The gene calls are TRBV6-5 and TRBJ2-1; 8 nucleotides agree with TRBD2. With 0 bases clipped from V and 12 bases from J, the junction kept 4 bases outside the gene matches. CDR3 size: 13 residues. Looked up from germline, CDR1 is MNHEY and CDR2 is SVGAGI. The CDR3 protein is CASSYSTGGGQFF. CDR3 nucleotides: TGTGCCAGCAGTTACTCGACCGGGGGGGGGCAGTTCTTC.

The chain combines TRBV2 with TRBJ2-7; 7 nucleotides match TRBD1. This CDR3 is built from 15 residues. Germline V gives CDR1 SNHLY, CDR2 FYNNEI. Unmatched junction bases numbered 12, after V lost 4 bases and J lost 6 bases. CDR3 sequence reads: CASSVQAGGTFEQYF. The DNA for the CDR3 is TGTGCCAGCAGTGTTCAGGCAGGGGGAACTTTCGAGCAGTACTTC.

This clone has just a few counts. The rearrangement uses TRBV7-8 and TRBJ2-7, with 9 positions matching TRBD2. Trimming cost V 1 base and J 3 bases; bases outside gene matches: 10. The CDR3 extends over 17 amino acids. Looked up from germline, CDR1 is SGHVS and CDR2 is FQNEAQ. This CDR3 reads CASSLGPPVAGVYEQYF. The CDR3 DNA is TGTGCCAGCAGCTTAGGCCCCCCCGTAGCGGGGGTCTACGAGCAGTACTTC.

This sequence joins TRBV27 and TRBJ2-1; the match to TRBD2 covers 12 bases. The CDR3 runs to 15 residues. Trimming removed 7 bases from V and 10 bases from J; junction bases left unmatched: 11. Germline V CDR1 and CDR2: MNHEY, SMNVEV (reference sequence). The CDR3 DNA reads TGTGCCAGCAAATCTAGCGGGGGGGCCCCCGGGGAGCAGTTCTTC. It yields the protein CASKSSGGAPGEQFF.

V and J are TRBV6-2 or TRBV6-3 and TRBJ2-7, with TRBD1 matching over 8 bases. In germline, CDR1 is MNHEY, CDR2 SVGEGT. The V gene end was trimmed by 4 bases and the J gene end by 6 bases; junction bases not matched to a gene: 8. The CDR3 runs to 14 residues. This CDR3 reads CASSSNNDRGEQYF. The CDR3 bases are TGTGCCAGCAGTTCTAACAATGACAGGGGCGAGCAGTACTTC.

This CDR3 is CASSDRGLSNQPQHF. In DNA form, the CDR3 reads TGTGCCAGTAGTGACAGGGGTTTGAGCAATCAGCCCCAGCATTTT. V is TRBV19 and J is TRBJ1-5; 8 bases agree with TRBD1. The CDR3 runs 15 residues. Germline assignment: CDR1 LNHDA and CDR2 SQIVND (reference sequence). J was trimmed by 1 base and V by 5 bases; bases with no gene match: 4.

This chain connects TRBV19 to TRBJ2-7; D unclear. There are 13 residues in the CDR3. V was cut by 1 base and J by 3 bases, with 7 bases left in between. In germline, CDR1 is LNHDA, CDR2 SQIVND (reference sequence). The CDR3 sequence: CASSIAPGYEQYF. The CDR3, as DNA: TGTGCCAGTAGTATAGCTCCCGGCTACGAGCAGTACTTC.

This chain's CDR3 is CASSPRPGKGETEAFF. Written as DNA, the CDR3 is TGTGCCAGCAGCCCACGACCAGGGAAGGGGGAAACTGAAGCTTTCTTT. This chain joins TRBV11-2 and TRBJ1-1, with D maybe TRBD1 (6 bases). Trimming pared 5 bases from V and 5 bases from J, leaving 21 bases between. Germline lookup yields CDR1 SGHAT and CDR2 FQNNGV. The CDR3 covers 16 residues.

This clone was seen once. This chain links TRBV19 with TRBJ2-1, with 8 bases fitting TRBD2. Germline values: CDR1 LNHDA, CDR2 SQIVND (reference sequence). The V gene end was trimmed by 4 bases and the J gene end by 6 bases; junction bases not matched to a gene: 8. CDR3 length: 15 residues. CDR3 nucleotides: TGTGCCAGTAGTAATGGCGGGGCGGGGGGCAATGAGCAGTTCTTC. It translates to CASSNGGAGGNEQFF.

CDR3 in DNA: TGTGCCAGCAGCCCAGGGGATCCGAACTATGGCTACACCTTC. Translation gives CASSPGDPNYGYTF. This chain uses TRBV5-6 with TRBJ1-2, with D tentatively TRBD1 (6 bases). The CDR3 spans 14 residues. Germline V gene data show CDR1 as SGHDT and CDR2 as YYEEEE. Trimming shortened V by 4 bases and J by 2 bases, and 12 bases separated the two germline ends.

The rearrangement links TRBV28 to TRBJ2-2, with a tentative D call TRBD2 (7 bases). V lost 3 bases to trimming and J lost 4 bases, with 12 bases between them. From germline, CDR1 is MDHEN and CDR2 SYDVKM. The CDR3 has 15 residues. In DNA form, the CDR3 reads TGTGCCAGCAGTTTCGCGGGGGCTAGCACCGGGGAGCTGTTTTTT. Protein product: CASSFAGASTGELFF.

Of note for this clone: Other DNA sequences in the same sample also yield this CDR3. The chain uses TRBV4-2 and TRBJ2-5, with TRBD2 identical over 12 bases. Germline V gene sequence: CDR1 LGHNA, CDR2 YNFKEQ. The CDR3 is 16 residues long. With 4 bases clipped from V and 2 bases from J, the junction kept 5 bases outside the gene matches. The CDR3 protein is CASSRGTSGYQETQYF. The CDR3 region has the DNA TGTGCCAGCAGCCGCGGGACTAGCGGGTATCAAGAGACCCAGTACTTC.

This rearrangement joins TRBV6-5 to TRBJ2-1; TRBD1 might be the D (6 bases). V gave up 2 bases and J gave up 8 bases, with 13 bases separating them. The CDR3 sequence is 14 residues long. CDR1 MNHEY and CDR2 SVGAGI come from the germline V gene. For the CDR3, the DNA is TGTGCCAGCAGTTACCGTGGCAGGGGTCATGAGCAGTTCTTC. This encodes CASSYRGRGHEQFF.

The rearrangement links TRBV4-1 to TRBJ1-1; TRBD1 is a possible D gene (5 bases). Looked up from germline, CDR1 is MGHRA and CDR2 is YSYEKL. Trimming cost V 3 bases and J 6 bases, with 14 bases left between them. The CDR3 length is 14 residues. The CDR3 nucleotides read TGCGCCAGCAGCCAGACTTCGGGGGGACCTGAAGCTTTCTTT. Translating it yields CASSQTSGGPEAFF.

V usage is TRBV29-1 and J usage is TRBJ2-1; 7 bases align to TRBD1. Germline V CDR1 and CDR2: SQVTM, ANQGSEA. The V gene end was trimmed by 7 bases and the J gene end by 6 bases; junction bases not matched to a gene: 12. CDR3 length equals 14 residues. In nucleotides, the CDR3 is TGCAGCGCTCCCAAAGGGGGCACTTTCAATGAGCAGTTCTTC. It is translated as CSAPKGGTFNEQFF.

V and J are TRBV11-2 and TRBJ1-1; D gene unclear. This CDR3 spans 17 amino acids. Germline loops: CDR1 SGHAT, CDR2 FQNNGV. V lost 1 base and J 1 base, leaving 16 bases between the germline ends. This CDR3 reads CASSLVAFLRGNTEAFF. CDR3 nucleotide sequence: TGTGCCAGCAGCTTAGTGGCATTCTTAAGAGGGAACACTGAAGCTTTCTTT.

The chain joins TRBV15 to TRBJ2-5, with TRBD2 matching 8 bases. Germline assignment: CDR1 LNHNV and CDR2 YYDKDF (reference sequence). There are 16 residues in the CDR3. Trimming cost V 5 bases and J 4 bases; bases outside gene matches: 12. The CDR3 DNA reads TGTGCCACCAGCCCCGGGGGGGTAGGTAGCGGAGAGACCCAGTACTTC. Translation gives CATSPGGVGSGETQYF.

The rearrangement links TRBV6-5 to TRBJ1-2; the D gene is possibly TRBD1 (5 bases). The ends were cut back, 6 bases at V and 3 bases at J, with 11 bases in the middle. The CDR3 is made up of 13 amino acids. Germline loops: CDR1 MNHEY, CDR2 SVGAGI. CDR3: CASSGQGDYGYTF. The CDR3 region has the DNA TGTGCCAGCAGCGGTCAAGGGGACTATGGCTACACCTTC.

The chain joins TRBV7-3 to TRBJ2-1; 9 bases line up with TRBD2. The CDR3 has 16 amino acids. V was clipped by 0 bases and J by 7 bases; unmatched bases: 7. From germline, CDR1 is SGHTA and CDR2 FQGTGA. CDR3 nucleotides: TGTGCCAGCAGCTTAACGACCCCTAGCGGGGTGAATGAGCAGTTCTTC. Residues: CASSLTTPSGVNEQFF.

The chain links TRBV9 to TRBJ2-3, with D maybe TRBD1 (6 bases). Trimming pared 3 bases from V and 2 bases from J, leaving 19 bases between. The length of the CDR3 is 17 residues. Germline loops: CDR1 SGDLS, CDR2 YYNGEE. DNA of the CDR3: TGTGCCAGCAGCGCACAGGGCGGCGCGGGCAACACAGATACGCAGTATTTT. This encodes CASSAQGGAGNTDTQYF.

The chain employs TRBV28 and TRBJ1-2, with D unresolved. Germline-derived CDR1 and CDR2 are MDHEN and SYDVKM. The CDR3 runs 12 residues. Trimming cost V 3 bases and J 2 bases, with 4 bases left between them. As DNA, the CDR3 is TGTGCCAGCAGTTTTATGAACTATGGCTACACCTTC. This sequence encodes CASSFMNYGYTF.

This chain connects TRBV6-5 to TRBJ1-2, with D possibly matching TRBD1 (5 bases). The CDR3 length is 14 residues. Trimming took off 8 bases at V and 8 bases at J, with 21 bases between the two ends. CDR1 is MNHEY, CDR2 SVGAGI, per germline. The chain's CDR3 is CASLGSDSNFGYTF. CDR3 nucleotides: TGTGCCAGCCTCGGAAGCGACAGTAATTTCGGCTACACCTTC.